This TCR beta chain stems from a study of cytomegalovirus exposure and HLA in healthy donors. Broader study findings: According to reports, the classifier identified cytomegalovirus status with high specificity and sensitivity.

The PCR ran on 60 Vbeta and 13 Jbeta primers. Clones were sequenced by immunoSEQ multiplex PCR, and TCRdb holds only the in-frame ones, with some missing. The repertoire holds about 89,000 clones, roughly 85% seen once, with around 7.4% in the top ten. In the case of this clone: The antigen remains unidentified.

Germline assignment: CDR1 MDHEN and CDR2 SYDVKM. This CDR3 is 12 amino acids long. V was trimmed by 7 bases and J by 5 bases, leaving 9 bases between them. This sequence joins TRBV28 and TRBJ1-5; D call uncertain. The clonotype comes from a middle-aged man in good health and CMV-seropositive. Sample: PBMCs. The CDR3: CASNLLYQPQHF. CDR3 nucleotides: TGTGCCAGCAATCTTCTCTATCAGCCCCAGCATTTT.